This T cell receptor (beta chain) emerged from a study of blood T cell repertoires in COVID-19. The V gene end was trimmed by 6 bases and the J gene end by 0 bases; junction bases not matched to a gene: 8. Germline CDR1 MNHEY, CDR2 SVGAGI. The CDR3 is 15 residues long. Generated by immunoSEQ multiplex PCR, the TCRdb table keeps only in-frame clones and is missing some. Here the sample spans about 500,000 clones, approximately 88% being singletons. V and J are TRBV6-5 and TRBJ2-7; 7 positions agree with TRBD1. This clonotype was obtained from a woman in her forties or fifties with COVID-19, enrolled during active disease. The sequenced sample was peripheral blood. CDR3 in DNA: TGTGCCAGCAGCACCGGACAGGTGAGCTCCTACGAGCAGTACTTC. Protein sequence: CASSTGQVSSYEQYF.